The source of this T cell receptor (beta chain) is a study of molecular identifiers for immune sequencing clone quantification. Study context: Replicate experiments divided RNA from around 18,000 or 91,000 naive CD8 cells into five parts and sequenced four.

Listed TCR primers and previously described methods were used for bulk TCR libraries. Each CDR3 protein is one row after TCRdb ran MiXCR on the PCR reads. The data contain about 510,000 distinct CDR3 sequences, 25% of them singletons. This clonotype was seen more than once but under ten times. The sorting of naive CD8 T cells used the CD8+CD4-CCR7+CD45RA+ phenotype. The junction had 6 bases not matched to a gene; V was cut back by 4 bases and J by 4 bases. The CDR3 has 14 amino acids. Germline V gene data show CDR1 as DFQATT and CDR2 as SNEGSKA (reference sequence). The chain employs TRBV20-1 and TRBJ2-4; 8 bases fit TRBD2. The sequencing input was naive CD8+ T cells from blood, with Jurkat cell RNA spiked in. Subset denoted: FACS-sorted CD8+CD4-CCR7+CD45RA+ naive T cells. This receptor was identified in a human donor in good health. Some libraries in this study had Jurkat cell RNA spiked in. This CDR3 is CSAKGLAGKNIQYF. DNA of the CDR3: TGCAGTGCTAAAGGACTAGCAGGGAAAAACATTCAGTACTTC.